This is a list of T cell receptor beta chains from one sample in a study of blood T cell repertoires in COVID-19. TCRdb's table, derived via immunoSEQ multiplex PCR, lists solely in-frame clones and lacks some. This sample yields approximately 530,000 clones, of which roughly 89% are seen a single time; roughly 8% belongs to the top ten. The specimen sequenced was peripheral blood. The receptors derive from a woman aged 45-60 years with COVID-19, enrolled during active disease. The CDR3 runs from the conserved cysteine through the conserved F or W. Fields, in order: D gene, V gene, CDR3 length, J gene, clone size, CDR3 protein, CDR3 DNA. D genes are given only for firm matches. Clone sizes are given selectively: once, few, many, or a class where the clone is expanded.

-	TRBV28	15	TRBJ1-3	-	CASSPPGGSGNTIYF	TGTGCCAGCAGTCCTCCCGGGGGATCTGGAAACACCATATATTTT
TRBD1	TRBV5-1	15	TRBJ2-7	-	CASSSAGGRSYEQYF	TGCGCCAGCAGCTCGGCAGGGGGCCGGTCCTACGAGCAGTACTTC
-	TRBV5-1	13	TRBJ1-2	-	CASSLVADYGYTF	TGCGCCAGCAGCTTGGTGGCAGACTATGGCTACACCTTC
-	TRBV28	13	TRBJ1-1	once	CASSLGTLVQAFF	TGTGCCAGCAGTTTAGGGACATTGGTACAAGCTTTCTTT
TRBD2	TRBV6-5	14	TRBJ2-7	few	CASRKTGLAYEQYF	TGTGCCAGCAGAAAAACGGGACTAGCCTACGAGCAGTACTTC
-	TRBV5-1	15	TRBJ1-6	-	CASSLDSSYNSPLHF	TGCGCCAGCAGCTTAGATAGCTCCTATAATTCACCCCTCCACTTT
-	TRBV12-3/TRBV12-4	13	TRBJ1-4	once	CASTQGQGGKLFF	TGTGCCAGCACCCAGGGCCAGGGCGGAAAACTGTTTTTT
-	TRBV27	14	TRBJ1-2	-	CASSSYRANYGYTF	TGTGCCAGCAGTTCGTACAGGGCGAACTATGGCTACACCTTC
-	TRBV30	11	TRBJ1-1	-	CAWNSKYKAFF	TGTGCCTGGAACTCGAAATATAAAGCTTTCTTT
-	TRBV10-3	15	TRBJ2-3	once	CATGSPGGGTDTQYF	TGTGCCACGGGGAGTCCTGGCGGTGGCACAGATACGCAGTATTTT
-	TRBV5-1	15	TRBJ2-7	-	CASSAGVSGGNEQYF	TGCGCCAGCAGCGCTGGGGTCTCCGGGGGAAACGAGCAGTACTTC
TRBD1	TRBV9	21	TRBJ2-3	-	CASSVRTRITGTGTFTDTQYF	TGTGCCAGCAGCGTGCGAACCCGAATAACCGGGACAGGGACTTTCACAGATACGCAGTATTTT
-	TRBV7-9	14	TRBJ2-7	-	CASASFGGGAEQYF	TGTGCCAGCGCCTCCTTTGGGGGGGGCGCCGAGCAGTACTTC
TRBD1	TRBV5-1	15	TRBJ1-3	-	CASSTGQGAGNTIYF	TGCGCCAGCAGCACAGGACAGGGAGCTGGAAACACCATATATTTT
-	TRBV12-3/TRBV12-4	12	TRBJ2-7	once	CASSLDIYGQYF	TGTGCCAGCAGTCTTGACATTTACGGGCAGTACTTC
-	TRBV30	15	TRBJ2-2	-	CAWSALTGGPGELFF	TGTGCCTGGAGTGCGCTAACGGGGGGCCCCGGGGAGCTGTTTTTT
TRBD2	TRBV6-5	13	TRBJ2-7	-	CASSRGGSYEQYF	TGTGCCAGCAGCCGCGGGGGTTCCTACGAGCAGTACTTC
TRBD1	TRBV19	14	TRBJ2-7	-	CASSEGQGAIEQYF	TGTGCCAGTAGTGAAGGACAGGGGGCGATTGAGCAGTACTTC
-	TRBV19	12	TRBJ1-1	-	CASRAGFTEAFF	TGTGCCAGTAGAGCGGGGTTCACTGAAGCTTTCTTT
TRBD1	TRBV6-5	14	TRBJ2-1	-	CASSAGTGVNEQFF	TGTGCCAGCAGCGCCGGGACAGGGGTGAATGAGCAGTTCTTC
TRBD1	TRBV12-3/TRBV12-4	13	TRBJ1-2	-	CATRGRGGEGYTF	TGTGCCACTAGGGGGCGCGGTGGTGAAGGCTACACCTTC
TRBD1	TRBV7-2	15	TRBJ2-2	-	CASSLGGRGTGELFF	TGTGCCAGCAGCTTAGGAGGCAGGGGGACCGGGGAGCTGTTTTTT
TRBD2	TRBV3-1/TRBV3-2	16	TRBJ2-3	-	CASSRTSGGATDTQYF	TGTGCCAGCAGCCGTACGAGCGGGGGGGCCACAGATACGCAGTATTTT
-	TRBV5-5	16	TRBJ2-4	-	CASSLGLAVAKNIQYF	TGTGCCAGCAGCTTGGGATTAGCTGTAGCCAAAAACATTCAGTACTTC
-	TRBV4-1	15	TRBJ1-1	-	CASSQDKGIPTEAFF	TGCGCCAGCAGCCAAGATAAGGGGATTCCCACTGAAGCTTTCTTT
TRBD1	TRBV28	16	TRBJ1-1	once	CASSLRGTGLNTEAFF	TGTGCCAGCAGTTTAAGGGGGACAGGTTTGAACACTGAAGCTTTCTTT
-	TRBV3-1/TRBV3-2	14	TRBJ1-2	-	CASSQGGRRYGYTF	TGTGCCAGCAGCCAAGGTGGCCGGAGGTATGGCTACACCTTC
TRBD2	TRBV3-1/TRBV3-2	16	TRBJ2-5	-	CASSLRGGAWRETQYF	TGTGCCAGCAGCCTGCGCGGGGGGGCTTGGCGAGAGACCCAGTACTTC
-	TRBV7-8	17	TRBJ1-4	-	CASSLAGRTPVGEKLFF	TGTGCCAGCAGCTTAGCAGGGAGGACCCCGGTGGGTGAAAAACTGTTTTTT
TRBD1	TRBV7-9	16	TRBJ2-1	-	CASSGSDRGPNNEQFF	TGTGCCAGCAGCGGGAGTGACAGGGGGCCCAACAATGAGCAGTTCTTC
-	TRBV6-6	11	TRBJ1-2	-	CASSYSHASHF	TGTGCCAGCAGTTACTCACACGCTTCCCACTTC
-	TRBV19	14	TRBJ1-5	few	CASSKVGANQPQHF	TGTGCCAGTAGTAAGGTGGGGGCCAATCAGCCCCAGCATTTT
-	TRBV6-5	13	TRBJ2-7	-	CASSPPQGREQYF	TGTGCCAGCAGTCCCCCCCAAGGGAGGGAGCAGTACTTC
-	TRBV3-1/TRBV3-2	14	TRBJ2-3	-	CASSHPGSTDTQYF	TGTGCCAGCAGCCATCCGGGGTCCACAGATACGCAGTATTTT
TRBD2	TRBV24-1	14	TRBJ2-5	-	CATSEGGIQETQYF	TGTGCCACCAGTGAGGGAGGGATCCAAGAGACCCAGTACTTC
-	TRBV27	14	TRBJ1-2	few	CASSLGAGQYGYTF	TGTGCCAGCAGTTTAGGGGCAGGCCAATATGGCTACACCTTC
-	TRBV12-3/TRBV12-4	13	TRBJ1-1	-	CASSLGPNTEAFF	TGTGCCAGCAGTTTGGGGCCGAACACTGAAGCTTTCTTT
TRBD1	TRBV30	13	TRBJ1-1	-	CAWTGQMNTEAFF	TGTGCCTGGACGGGACAGATGAACACTGAAGCTTTCTTT
-	TRBV5-1	14	TRBJ2-1	-	CASSFHRDPDEQFF	TGCGCCAGCAGCTTTCACAGGGATCCGGATGAGCAGTTCTTC
-	TRBV24-1	12	TRBJ1-2	-	CATSASGYGYTF	TGTGCCACCAGTGCATCGGGCTATGGCTACACCTTC
-	TRBV7-9	14	TRBJ1-1	-	CASSLPQVSTEAFF	TGTGCCAGCAGCTTACCACAGGTAAGCACTGAAGCTTTCTTT
-	TRBV6-5	11	TRBJ2-7	-	CASRSRYEQYF	TGTGCCAGCAGGAGCCGCTACGAGCAGTACTTC
TRBD2	TRBV10-3	13	TRBJ2-3	-	CAIEGGEGDTQYF	TGTGCCATCGAAGGTGGGGAGGGGGATACGCAGTATTTT
-	TRBV18	13	TRBJ1-1	-	CASSPGIDTEAFF	TGTGCCAGCTCACCTGGCATTGACACTGAAGCTTTCTTT
-	TRBV11-1	12	TRBJ2-2	-	CASSQNTGELFF	TGTGCCAGCAGCCAGAACACCGGGGAGCTGTTTTTT